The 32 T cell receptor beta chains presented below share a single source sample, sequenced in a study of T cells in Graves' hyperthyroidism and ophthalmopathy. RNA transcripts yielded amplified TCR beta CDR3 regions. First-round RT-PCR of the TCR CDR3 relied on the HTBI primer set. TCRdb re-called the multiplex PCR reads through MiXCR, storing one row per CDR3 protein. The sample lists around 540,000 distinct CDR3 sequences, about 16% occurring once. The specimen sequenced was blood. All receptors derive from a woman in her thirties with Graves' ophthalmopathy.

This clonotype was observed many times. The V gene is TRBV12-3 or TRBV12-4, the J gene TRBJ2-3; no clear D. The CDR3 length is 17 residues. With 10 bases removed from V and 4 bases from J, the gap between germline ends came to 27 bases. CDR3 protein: CATSFLLDLERPDTQYF. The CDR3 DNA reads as TGTGCCACCAGCTTTTTATTGGACCTAGAACGTCCAGATACGCAGTATTTT.

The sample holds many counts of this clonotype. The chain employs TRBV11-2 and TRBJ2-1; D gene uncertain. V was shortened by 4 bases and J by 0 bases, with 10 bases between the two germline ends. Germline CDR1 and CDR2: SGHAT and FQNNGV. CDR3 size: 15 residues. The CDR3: CASSWTQASYNEQFF. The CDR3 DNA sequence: TGTGCCAGCAGCTGGACCCAGGCCTCCTACAATGAGCAGTTCTTC. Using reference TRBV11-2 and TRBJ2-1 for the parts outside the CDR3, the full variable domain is EAGVAQSPRYKIIEKRQSVAFWCNPISGHATLYWYQQILGQGPKLLIQFQNNGVVDDSQLPKDRFSAERLKGVDSTLKIQPAKLEDSAVYLCASSWTQASYNEQFFGPGTRLTVL.

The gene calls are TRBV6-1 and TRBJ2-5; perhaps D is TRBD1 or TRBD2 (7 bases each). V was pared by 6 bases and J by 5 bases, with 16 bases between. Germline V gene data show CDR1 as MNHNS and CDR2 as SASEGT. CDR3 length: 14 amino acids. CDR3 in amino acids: CASRTPGGGETQYF. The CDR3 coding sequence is TGTGCCAGCAGAACACCAGGGGGGGGCGAGACCCAGTACTTC.

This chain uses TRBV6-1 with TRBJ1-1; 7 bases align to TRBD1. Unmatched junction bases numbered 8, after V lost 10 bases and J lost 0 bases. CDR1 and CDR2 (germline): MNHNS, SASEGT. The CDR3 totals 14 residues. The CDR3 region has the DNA TGTGCCACCCAACCAGGGGGGATGAACACTGAAGCTTTCTTT. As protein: CATQPGGMNTEAFF.

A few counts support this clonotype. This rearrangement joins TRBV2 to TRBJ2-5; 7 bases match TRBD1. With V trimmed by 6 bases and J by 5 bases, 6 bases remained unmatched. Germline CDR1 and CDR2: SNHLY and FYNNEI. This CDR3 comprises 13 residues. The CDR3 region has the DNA TGTGCCAGCAGCGTTGACAGGGCGGAGACCCAGTACTTC. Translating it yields CASSVDRAETQYF.

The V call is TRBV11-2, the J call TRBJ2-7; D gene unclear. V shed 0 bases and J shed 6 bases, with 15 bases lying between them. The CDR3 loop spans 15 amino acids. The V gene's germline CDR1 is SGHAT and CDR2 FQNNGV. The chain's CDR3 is CASSLDPGVTSEQYF. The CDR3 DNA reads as TGTGCCAGCAGCTTAGATCCCGGCGTGACCAGCGAGCAGTACTTC.

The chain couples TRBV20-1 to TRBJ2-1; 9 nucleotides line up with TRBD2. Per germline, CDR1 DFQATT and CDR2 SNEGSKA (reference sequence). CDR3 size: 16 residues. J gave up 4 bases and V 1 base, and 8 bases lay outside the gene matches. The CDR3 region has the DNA TGCAGTGCTAGAGTTGCCGGACTAGCGTCGTACAATGAGCAGTTCTTC. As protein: CSARVAGLASYNEQFF.

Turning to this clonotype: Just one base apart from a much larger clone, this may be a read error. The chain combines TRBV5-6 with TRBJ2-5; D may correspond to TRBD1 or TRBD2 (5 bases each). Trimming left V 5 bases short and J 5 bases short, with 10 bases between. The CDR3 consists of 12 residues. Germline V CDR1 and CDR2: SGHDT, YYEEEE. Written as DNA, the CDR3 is TGTGCCAGCAGGGGACCAGTGGAGACCCAGTACTTC. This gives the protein CASRGPVETQYF.

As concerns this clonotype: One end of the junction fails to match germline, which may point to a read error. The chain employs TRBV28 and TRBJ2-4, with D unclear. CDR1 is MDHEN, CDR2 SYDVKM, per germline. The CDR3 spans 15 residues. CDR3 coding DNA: TGTGCCAGCAGAATACCGACACGCTCCAAAAACGTTCAGTACTTC. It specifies CASRIPTRSKNVQYF.

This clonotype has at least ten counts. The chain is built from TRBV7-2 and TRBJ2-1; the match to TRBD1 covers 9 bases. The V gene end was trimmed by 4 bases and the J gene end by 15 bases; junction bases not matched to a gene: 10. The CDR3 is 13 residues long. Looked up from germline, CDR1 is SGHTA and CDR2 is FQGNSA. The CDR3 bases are TGTGCCAGCAGCTCTACCCGGGACAGGGTGGCGTTCTTC. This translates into CASSSTRDRVAFF.

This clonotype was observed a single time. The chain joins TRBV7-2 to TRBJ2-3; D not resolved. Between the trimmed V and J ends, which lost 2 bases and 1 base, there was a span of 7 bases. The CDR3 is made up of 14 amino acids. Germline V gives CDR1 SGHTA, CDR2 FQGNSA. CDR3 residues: CASSLTWGTDTQYF. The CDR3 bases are TGTGCCAGCAGCTTAACATGGGGCACAGATACGCAGTATTTT.

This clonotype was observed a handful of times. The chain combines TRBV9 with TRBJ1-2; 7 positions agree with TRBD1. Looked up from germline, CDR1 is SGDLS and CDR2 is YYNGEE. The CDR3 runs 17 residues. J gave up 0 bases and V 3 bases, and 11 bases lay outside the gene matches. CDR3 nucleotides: TGTGCCAGCAGCGACAGCAGGGGGGAGAGTCCTAACTATGGCTACACCTTC. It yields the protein CASSDSRGESPNYGYTF.

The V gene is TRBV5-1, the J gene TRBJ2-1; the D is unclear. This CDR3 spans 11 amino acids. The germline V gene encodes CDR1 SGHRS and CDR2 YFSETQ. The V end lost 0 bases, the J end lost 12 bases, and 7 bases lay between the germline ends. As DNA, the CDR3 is TGCGCCAGCAGCTTGGGGTACGGGCAGTTCTTC. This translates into CASSLGYGQFF. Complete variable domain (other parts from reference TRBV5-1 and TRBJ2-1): KAGVTQTPRYLIKTRGQQVTLSCSPISGHRSVSWYQQTPGQGLQFLFEYFSETQRNKGNFPGRFSGRQFSNSRSEMNVSTLELGDSALYLCASSLGYGQFFGPGTRLTVL.

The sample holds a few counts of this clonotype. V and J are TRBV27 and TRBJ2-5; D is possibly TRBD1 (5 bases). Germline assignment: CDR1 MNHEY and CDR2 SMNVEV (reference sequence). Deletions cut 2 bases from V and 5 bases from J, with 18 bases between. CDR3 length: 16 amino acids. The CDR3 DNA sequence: TGTGCCAGCAGTTTACTGGCAGGGAAATCGCACGAGACCCAGTACTTC. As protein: CASSLLAGKSHETQYF.

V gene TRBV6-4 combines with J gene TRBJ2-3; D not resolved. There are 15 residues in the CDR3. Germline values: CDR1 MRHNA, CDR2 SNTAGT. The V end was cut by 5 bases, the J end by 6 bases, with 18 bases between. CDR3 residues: CASSSADSPADTQYF. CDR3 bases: TGTGCCAGCAGTTCCGCCGACTCCCCAGCCGATACGCAGTATTTT.

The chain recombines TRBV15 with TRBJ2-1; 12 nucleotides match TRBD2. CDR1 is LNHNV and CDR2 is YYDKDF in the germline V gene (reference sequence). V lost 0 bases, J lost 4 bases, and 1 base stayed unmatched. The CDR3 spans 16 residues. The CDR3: CATSREGLAGYNEQFF. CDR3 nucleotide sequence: TGTGCCACCAGCAGAGAAGGACTAGCGGGATACAATGAGCAGTTCTTC.

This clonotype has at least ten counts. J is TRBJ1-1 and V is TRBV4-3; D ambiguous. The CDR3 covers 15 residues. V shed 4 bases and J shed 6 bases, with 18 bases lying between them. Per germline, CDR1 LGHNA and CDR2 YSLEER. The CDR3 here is CASSRREGGVPEAFF. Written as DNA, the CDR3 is TGCGCCAGCAGCCGAAGGGAGGGAGGCGTGCCTGAAGCTTTCTTT.

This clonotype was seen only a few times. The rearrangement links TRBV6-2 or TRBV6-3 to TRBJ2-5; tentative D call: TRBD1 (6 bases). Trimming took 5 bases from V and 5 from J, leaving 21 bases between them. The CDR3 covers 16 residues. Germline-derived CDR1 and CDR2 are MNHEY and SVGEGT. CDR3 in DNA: TGTGCCAGCAGTACCAGACAGGCCCTGGGATCGGAGACCCAGTACTTC. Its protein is CASSTRQALGSETQYF.

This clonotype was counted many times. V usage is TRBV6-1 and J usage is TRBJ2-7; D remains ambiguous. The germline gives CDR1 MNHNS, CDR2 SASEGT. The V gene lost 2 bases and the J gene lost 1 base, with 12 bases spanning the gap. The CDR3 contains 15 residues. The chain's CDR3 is CASSESQSVSYEQYF. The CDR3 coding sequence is TGTGCCAGCAGTGAATCTCAGTCAGTTTCCTACGAGCAGTACTTC.

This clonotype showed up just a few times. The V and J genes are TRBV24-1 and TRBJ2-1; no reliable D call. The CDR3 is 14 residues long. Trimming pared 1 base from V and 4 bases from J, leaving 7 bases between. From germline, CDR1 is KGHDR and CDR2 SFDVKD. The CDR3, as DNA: TGTGCCACCAGTGATTTTTACGGATACAATGAGCAGTTCTTC. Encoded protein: CATSDFYGYNEQFF.

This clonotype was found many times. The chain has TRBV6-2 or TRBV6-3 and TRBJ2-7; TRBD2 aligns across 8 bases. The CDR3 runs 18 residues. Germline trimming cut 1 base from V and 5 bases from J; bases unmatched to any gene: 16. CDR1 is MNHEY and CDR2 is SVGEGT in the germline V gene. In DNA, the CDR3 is TGTGCCAGCAGTTACTTAAAGGGCGACGGGAGGGCAGTAAACGAGCAGTACTTC. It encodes CASSYLKGDGRAVNEQYF.

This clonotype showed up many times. The chain's CDR3 is CASSSLILSSNEKLFF. The DNA of the CDR3 is TGTGCCAGCAGCTCTCTAATTCTCTCTTCTAATGAAAAACTGTTTTTT. The chain has TRBV7-8 and TRBJ1-4, with unresolved D. The CDR3 has 16 amino acids. Trimming removed 4 bases from V and 3 bases from J, with 15 bases in between. The germline gives CDR1 SGHVS, CDR2 FQNEAQ.

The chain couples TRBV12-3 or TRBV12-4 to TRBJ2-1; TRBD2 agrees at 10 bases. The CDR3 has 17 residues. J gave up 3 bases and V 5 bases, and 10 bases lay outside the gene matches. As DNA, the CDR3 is TGTGCCAGCAGTCCGTCTAGCGGGAGTCGGATCTACAATGAGCAGTTCTTC. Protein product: CASSPSSGSRIYNEQFF.

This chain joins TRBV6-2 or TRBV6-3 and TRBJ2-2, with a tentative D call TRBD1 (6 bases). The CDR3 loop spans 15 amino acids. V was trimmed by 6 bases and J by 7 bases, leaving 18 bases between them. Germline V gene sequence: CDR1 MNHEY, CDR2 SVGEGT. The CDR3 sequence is CASSEQGPTIGELFF. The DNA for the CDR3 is TGTGCCAGCAGCGAGCAGGGGCCCACCATCGGGGAGCTGTTTTTT.

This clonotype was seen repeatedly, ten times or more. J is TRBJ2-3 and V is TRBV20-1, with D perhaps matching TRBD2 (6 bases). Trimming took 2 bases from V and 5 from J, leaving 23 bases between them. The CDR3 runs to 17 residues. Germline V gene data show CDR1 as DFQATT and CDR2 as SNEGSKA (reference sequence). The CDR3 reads CSARTPLARPTGDTQYF. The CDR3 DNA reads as TGCAGTGCTAGAACCCCTCTAGCGCGGCCGACTGGAGATACGCAGTATTTT.

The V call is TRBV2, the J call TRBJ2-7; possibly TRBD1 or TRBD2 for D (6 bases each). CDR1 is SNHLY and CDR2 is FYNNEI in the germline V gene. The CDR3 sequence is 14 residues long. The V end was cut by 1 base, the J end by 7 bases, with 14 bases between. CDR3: CASSEVWGAGEQYF. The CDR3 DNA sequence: TGTGCCAGCAGTGAAGTTTGGGGGGCCGGGGAGCAGTACTTC.

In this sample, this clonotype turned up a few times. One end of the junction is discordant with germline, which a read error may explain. The CDR3 loop is CVSSSGPARGSYNEQFF. CDR3 in DNA: TGTGTCAGCAGTTCCGGACCGGCCAGGGGGTCCTACAATGAGCAGTTCTTC. This chain joins TRBV12-3 or TRBV12-4 and TRBJ2-1; 7 nucleotides agree with TRBD1. The CDR3 extends over 17 amino acids.

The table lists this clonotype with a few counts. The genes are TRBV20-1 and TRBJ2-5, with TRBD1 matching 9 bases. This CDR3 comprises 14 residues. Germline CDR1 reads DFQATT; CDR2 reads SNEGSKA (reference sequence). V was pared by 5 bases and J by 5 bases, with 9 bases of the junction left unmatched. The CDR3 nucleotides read TGCAGTGCTGCACAGGGGGCGGGGAGGGAGACCCAGTACTTC. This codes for CSAAQGAGRETQYF.

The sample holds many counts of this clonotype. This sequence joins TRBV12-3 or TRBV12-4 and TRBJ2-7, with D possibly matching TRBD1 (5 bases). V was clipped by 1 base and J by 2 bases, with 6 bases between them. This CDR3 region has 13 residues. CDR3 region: CASSLVRAYEQYF. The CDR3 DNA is TGTGCCAGCAGTTTAGTCAGGGCCTACGAGCAGTACTTC.

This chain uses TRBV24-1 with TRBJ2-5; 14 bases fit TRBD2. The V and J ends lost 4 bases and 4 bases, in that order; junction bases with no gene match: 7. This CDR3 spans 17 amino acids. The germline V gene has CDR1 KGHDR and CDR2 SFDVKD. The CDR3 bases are TGTGCCACCAGTGACCCCGGGACTAGCGGGAGATCAGAGACCCAGTACTTC. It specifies CATSDPGTSGRSETQYF.

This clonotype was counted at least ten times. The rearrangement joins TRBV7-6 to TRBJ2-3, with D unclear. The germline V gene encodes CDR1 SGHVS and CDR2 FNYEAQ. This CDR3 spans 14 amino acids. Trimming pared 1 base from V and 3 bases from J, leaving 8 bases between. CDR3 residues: CASSLVANTDTQYF. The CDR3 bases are TGTGCCAGCAGCTTAGTGGCCAATACAGATACGCAGTATTTT.

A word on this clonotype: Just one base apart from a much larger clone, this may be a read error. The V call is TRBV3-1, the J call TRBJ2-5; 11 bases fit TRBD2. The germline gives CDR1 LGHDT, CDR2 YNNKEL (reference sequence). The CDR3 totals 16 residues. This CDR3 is CASSPGLAAGQEAQYF. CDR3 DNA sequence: TGTGCCAGCAGCCCGGGACTAGCGGCAGGCCAAGAGGCCCAGTACTTC.